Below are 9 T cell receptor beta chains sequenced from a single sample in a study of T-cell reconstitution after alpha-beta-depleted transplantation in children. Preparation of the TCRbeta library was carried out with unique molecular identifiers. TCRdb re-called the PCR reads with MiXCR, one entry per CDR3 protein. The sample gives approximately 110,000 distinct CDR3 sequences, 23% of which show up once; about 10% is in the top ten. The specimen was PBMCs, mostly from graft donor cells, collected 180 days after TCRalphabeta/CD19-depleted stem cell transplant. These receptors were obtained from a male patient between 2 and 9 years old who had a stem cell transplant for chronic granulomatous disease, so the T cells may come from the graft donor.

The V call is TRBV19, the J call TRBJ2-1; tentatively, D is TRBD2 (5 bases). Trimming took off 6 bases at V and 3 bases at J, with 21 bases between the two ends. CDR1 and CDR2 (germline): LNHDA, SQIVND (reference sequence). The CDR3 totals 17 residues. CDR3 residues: CASSPRGLRSDYNEQFF. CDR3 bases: TGTGCCAGTAGCCCCAGAGGGTTGCGGAGTGACTACAATGAGCAGTTCTTC.

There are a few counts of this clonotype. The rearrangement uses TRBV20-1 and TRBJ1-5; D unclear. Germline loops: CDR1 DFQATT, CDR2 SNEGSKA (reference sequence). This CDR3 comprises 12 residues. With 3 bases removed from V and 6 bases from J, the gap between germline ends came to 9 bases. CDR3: CSASPNGQPQHF. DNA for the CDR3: TGCAGTGCTAGTCCAAACGGTCAGCCCCAGCATTTT.

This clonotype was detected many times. The CDR3 is CASSLALPGEAYEQYF. The CDR3 DNA reads as TGTGCCAGCAGCTTGGCCCTACCGGGTGAAGCCTACGAGCAGTACTTC. V gene TRBV5-4 combines with J gene TRBJ2-7; no definite D call. Trimming cost V 0 bases and J 2 bases, with 15 bases left between them. The germline V gene has CDR1 SGHNT and CDR2 YYREEE (reference sequence). This CDR3 has 16 amino acids.

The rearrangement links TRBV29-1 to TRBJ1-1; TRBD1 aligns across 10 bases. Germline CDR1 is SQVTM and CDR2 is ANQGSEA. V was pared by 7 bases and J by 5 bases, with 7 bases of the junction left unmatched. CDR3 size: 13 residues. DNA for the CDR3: TGCAGCGGAGGACAGGGGGTAAGAACTGAAGCTTTCTTT. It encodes CSGGQGVRTEAFF.

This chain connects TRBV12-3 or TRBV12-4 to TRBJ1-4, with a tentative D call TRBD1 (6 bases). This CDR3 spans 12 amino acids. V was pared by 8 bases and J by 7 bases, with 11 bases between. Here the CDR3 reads CASCTGCEKLFF. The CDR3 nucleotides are TGTGCCAGCTGCACAGGGTGTGAAAAACTGTTTTTT.

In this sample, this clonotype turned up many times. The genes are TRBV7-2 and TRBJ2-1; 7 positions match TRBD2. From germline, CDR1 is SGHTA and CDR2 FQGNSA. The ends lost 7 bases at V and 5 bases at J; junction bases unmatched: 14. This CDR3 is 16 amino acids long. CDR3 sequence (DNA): TGTGCCAGCACCGAACTGGGGGGACTACACCACAATGAGCAGTTCTTC. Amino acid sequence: CASTELGGLHHNEQFF.

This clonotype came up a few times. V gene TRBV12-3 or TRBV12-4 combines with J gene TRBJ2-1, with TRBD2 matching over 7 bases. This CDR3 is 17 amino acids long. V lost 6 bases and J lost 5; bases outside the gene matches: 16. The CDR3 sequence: CASSPSWAGLADNEQFF. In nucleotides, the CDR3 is TGTGCCAGCAGCCCTTCTTGGGCCGGGCTAGCGGACAATGAGCAGTTCTTC.

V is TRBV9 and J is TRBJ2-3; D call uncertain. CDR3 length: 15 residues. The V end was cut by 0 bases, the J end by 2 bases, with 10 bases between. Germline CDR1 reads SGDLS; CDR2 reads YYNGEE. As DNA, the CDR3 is TGTGCCAGCAGCGTAGCTCCAGCGAACACAGATACGCAGTATTTT. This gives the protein CASSVAPANTDTQYF. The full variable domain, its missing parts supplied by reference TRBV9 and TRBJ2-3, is DSGVTQTPKHLITATGQRVTLRCSPRSGDLSVYWYQQSLDQGLQFLIQYYNGEERAKGNILERFSAQQFPDLHSELNLSSLELGDSALYFCASSVAPANTDTQYFGPGTRLTVL.

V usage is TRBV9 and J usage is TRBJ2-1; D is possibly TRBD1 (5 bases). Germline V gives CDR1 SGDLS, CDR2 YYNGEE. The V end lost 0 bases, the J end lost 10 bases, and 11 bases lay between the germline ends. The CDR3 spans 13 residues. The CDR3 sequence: CASSVEGWAEQFF. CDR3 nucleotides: TGTGCCAGCAGCGTAGAGGGGTGGGCCGAGCAGTTCTTC.